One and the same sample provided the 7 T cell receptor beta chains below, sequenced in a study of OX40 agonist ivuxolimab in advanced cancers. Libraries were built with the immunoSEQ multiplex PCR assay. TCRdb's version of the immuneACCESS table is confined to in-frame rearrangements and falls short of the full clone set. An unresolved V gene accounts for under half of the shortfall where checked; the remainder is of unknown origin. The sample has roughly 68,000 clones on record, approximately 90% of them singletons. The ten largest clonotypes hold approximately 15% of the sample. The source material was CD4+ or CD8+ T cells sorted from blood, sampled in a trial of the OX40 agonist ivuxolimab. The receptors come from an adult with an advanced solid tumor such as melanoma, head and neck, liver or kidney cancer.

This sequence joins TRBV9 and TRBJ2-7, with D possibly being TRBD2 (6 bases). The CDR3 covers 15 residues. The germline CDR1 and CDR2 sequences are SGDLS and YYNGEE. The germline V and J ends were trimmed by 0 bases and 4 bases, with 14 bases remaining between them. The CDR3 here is CASSVEGTAIYEQYF. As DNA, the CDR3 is TGTGCCAGCAGCGTAGAAGGGACTGCGATTTACGAGCAGTACTTC.

The DNA of the CDR3 is TGTGCCAGTAGTACCGGAACCTATGGCTACACCTTC. It encodes CASSTGTYGYTF. The chain carries TRBV19 and TRBJ1-2; D unresolved. V lost 4 bases to trimming and J lost 4 bases, with 7 bases between them. CDR3 length: 12 amino acids. Looked up from germline, CDR1 is LNHDA and CDR2 is SQIVND (reference sequence).

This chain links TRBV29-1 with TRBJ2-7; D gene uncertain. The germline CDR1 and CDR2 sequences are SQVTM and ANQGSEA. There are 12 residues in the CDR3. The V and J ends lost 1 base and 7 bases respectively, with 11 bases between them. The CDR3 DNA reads TGCAGCGTTGAAGGGAATCACCGGGAGCAGTACTTC. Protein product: CSVEGNHREQYF.

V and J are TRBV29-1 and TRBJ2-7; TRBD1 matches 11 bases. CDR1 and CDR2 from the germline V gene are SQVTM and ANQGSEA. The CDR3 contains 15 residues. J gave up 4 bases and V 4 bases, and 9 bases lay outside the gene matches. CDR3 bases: TGCAGCGTTGCCTCGTGGGGACAGGGGGTTTACGAGCAGTACTTC. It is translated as CSVASWGQGVYEQYF.

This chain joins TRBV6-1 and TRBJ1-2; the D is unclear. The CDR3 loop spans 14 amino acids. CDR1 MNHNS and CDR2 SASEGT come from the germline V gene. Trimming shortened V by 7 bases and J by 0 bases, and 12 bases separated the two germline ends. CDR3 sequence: CASKSAGANYGYTF. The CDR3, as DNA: TGTGCCAGCAAAAGCGCCGGAGCTAACTATGGCTACACCTTC.

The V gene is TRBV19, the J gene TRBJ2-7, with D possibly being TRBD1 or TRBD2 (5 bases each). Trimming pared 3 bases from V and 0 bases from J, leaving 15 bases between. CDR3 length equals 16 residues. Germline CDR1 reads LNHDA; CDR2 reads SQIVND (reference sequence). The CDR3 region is CASSIDGREISYEQYF. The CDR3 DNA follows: TGTGCCAGTAGTATTGATGGCAGGGAGATCTCCTACGAGCAGTACTTC.

The CDR3 reads CASSYSKTGGDYGYTF. The CDR3 nucleotides are TGTGCCAGCAGTTACTCGAAGACAGGGGGGGACTATGGCTACACCTTC. This chain connects TRBV6-5 to TRBJ1-2, with TRBD1 matching over 9 bases. Germline trimming cut 0 bases from V and 3 bases from J; bases unmatched to any gene: 5. Germline V gives CDR1 MNHEY, CDR2 SVGAGI. The CDR3 consists of 16 residues.